This is a list of T cell receptor beta chains from one sample in a study of CD8 T cells in ankylosing spondylitis. TCRdb ran MiXCR on the 5' RACE reads and lists one entry per CDR3 protein. Of some 240,000 distinct CDR3 sequences in the sample, about 7% were seen once. Material: blood, either unsorted or a sorted T cell fraction (not recorded which). The origin of the receptors is a male donor with ankylosing spondylitis. Both conserved end residues are part of each CDR3. Each record gives: V gene, D gene, CDR3 length, J gene, clone size, CDR3 protein, CDR3 DNA. A D gene is named only where the DNA matches it firmly. Where a row states a size, it is once, few, many or the class of an expanded clone; other rows omit it.

V gene: TRBV5-1; D gene: TRBD1; CDR3 length: 15; J gene: TRBJ2-7; clone size: many; CDR3 protein: CASSLATGATYEQYF; CDR3 DNA: TGCGCCAGCAGCTTGGCGACAGGGGCCACCTACGAGCAGTACTTC
V gene: TRBV2; D gene: NA; CDR3 length: 15; J gene: TRBJ1-5; clone size: many; CDR3 protein: CASSGWTSSNQPQHF; CDR3 DNA: TGTGCCAGCAGTGGCTGGACGAGTAGCAATCAGCCCCAGCATTTT
V gene: TRBV4-1; D gene: TRBD2; CDR3 length: 13; J gene: TRBJ2-3; clone size: many; CDR3 protein: CASSLRGADTQYF; CDR3 DNA: TGCGCCAGCAGCCTGCGGGGGGCAGATACGCAGTATTTT
V gene: TRBV20-1; D gene: TRBD2; CDR3 length: 14; J gene: TRBJ2-1; clone size: many; CDR3 protein: CSARTSGLYDEQFF; CDR3 DNA: TGCAGTGCTAGAACTAGCGGGTTGTACGATGAGCAGTTCTTC
V gene: TRBV9; D gene: NA; CDR3 length: 16; J gene: TRBJ2-1; clone size: many; CDR3 protein: CASSVEMTRTYNEQFF; CDR3 DNA: TGTGCCAGCAGCGTAGAAATGACTAGAACCTACAATGAGCAGTTCTTC
V gene: TRBV14; D gene: NA; CDR3 length: 14; J gene: TRBJ2-7; clone size: few; CDR3 protein: CASSQGTSQWQQYF; CDR3 DNA: TGTGCCAGCAGCCAAGGAACATCACAGTGGCAGCAGTACTTC
V gene: TRBV5-1; D gene: NA; CDR3 length: 15; J gene: TRBJ2-7; clone size: many; CDR3 protein: CASSLGWKATYEQYF; CDR3 DNA: TGCGCCAGCAGCTTGGGTTGGAAAGCAACCTACGAGCAGTACTTC
V gene: TRBV12-3/TRBV12-4; D gene: NA; CDR3 length: 13; J gene: TRBJ2-7; clone size: many; CDR3 protein: CASSVMLSGGGYF; CDR3 DNA: TGTGCCAGCAGCGTAATGTTGTCAGGCGGAGGGTACTTC
V gene: TRBV20-1; D gene: TRBD1; CDR3 length: 12; J gene: TRBJ2-7; clone size: NA; CDR3 protein: CSARQGNGEQYF; CDR3 DNA: TGCAGTGCGAGACAGGGCAACGGGGAGCAGTACTTC
V gene: TRBV27; D gene: TRBD2; CDR3 length: 16; J gene: TRBJ2-7; clone size: few; CDR3 protein: CASSLTSGRATYEQYF; CDR3 DNA: TGTGCCAGCAGTCTTACTAGCGGGAGAGCGACCTACGAGCAGTACTTC
V gene: TRBV5-6; D gene: NA; CDR3 length: 12; J gene: TRBJ1-2; clone size: NA; CDR3 protein: CASSSGRPGYTF; CDR3 DNA: TGTGCCAGCAGCTCCGGACGGCCTGGCTACACCTTC
V gene: TRBV20-1; D gene: TRBD1; CDR3 length: 14; J gene: TRBJ2-4; clone size: many; CDR3 protein: CSARNRGAKNIQYF; CDR3 DNA: TGCAGTGCTAGGAACAGGGGGGCCAAAAACATTCAGTACTTC
V gene: TRBV28; D gene: NA; CDR3 length: 15; J gene: TRBJ2-7; clone size: many; CDR3 protein: CASSPPDQGGYEQYF; CDR3 DNA: TGTGCCAGCAGTCCACCAGACCAGGGCGGGTACGAGCAGTACTTC
V gene: TRBV3-1; D gene: TRBD1; CDR3 length: 15; J gene: TRBJ1-2; clone size: NA; CDR3 protein: CASSTNRGANYGYTF; CDR3 DNA: TGTGCCAGCAGTACTAACAGGGGAGCTAACTATGGCTACACCTTC
V gene: TRBV12-3/TRBV12-4; D gene: NA; CDR3 length: 12; J gene: TRBJ2-5; clone size: many; CDR3 protein: CASSFLEETQYF; CDR3 DNA: TGTGCCAGCAGTTTTTTAGAAGAGACCCAGTACTTC
V gene: TRBV10-3; D gene: NA; CDR3 length: 16; J gene: TRBJ2-7; clone size: many; CDR3 protein: CAISEGPRTGAYEQYF; CDR3 DNA: TGTGCCATCAGTGAGGGGCCGAGGACTGGTGCCTACGAGCAGTACTTC
V gene: TRBV4-2; D gene: NA; CDR3 length: 14; J gene: TRBJ2-1; clone size: many; CDR3 protein: CASSLPGPLDEQFF; CDR3 DNA: TGTGCCAGCAGCCTACCGGGCCCACTGGATGAGCAGTTCTTC
V gene: TRBV10-3; D gene: TRBD1; CDR3 length: 12; J gene: TRBJ1-1; clone size: many; CDR3 protein: CASGTGGTEAFF; CDR3 DNA: TGTGCCAGCGGGACAGGGGGCACTGAAGCTTTCTTT
V gene: TRBV29-1; D gene: TRBD1; CDR3 length: 13; J gene: TRBJ1-2; clone size: NA; CDR3 protein: CSARTGEDYGYTF; CDR3 DNA: TGCAGCGCTCGGACAGGGGAGGACTATGGCTACACCTTC
V gene: TRBV7-2; D gene: TRBD2; CDR3 length: 16; J gene: TRBJ2-3; clone size: NA; CDR3 protein: CASSPLAGGPGDTQYF; CDR3 DNA: TGTGCCAGCAGCCCACTAGCGGGGGGGCCCGGAGATACGCAGTATTTT
V gene: TRBV4-3; D gene: NA; CDR3 length: 15; J gene: TRBJ2-7; clone size: few; CDR3 protein: CASSQAGESHYEQYF; CDR3 DNA: TGCGCCAGCAGCCAAGCGGGGGAAAGCCACTACGAGCAGTACTTC
V gene: TRBV14; D gene: NA; CDR3 length: 13; J gene: TRBJ1-2; clone size: NA; CDR3 protein: CASSRRTGYGYTF; CDR3 DNA: TGTGCCAGCAGCCGTCGGACGGGGTATGGCTACACCTTC
V gene: TRBV5-6; D gene: NA; CDR3 length: 14; J gene: TRBJ1-1; clone size: many; CDR3 protein: CASSFGTSTPEAFF; CDR3 DNA: TGTGCCAGCAGCTTTGGGACGTCGACCCCTGAAGCTTTCTTT
V gene: TRBV27; D gene: NA; CDR3 length: 17; J gene: TRBJ1-4; clone size: many; CDR3 protein: CASSLTRGFATNEKLFF; CDR3 DNA: TGTGCCAGCAGTTTAACCAGGGGCTTTGCAACTAATGAAAAACTGTTTTTT
V gene: TRBV27; D gene: TRBD2; CDR3 length: 15; J gene: TRBJ2-7; clone size: many; CDR3 protein: CASSWASGGTYEQYF; CDR3 DNA: TGTGCCAGCAGTTGGGCTAGCGGAGGGACCTACGAGCAGTACTTC
V gene: TRBV19; D gene: NA; CDR3 length: 16; J gene: TRBJ1-2; clone size: NA; CDR3 protein: CASSTNPGYDARGYTF; CDR3 DNA: TGTGCCAGTAGTACCAATCCGGGATACGACGCGCGGGGCTACACCTTC
V gene: TRBV6-2/TRBV6-3; D gene: TRBD1; CDR3 length: 15; J gene: TRBJ1-1; clone size: many; CDR3 protein: CASSAPGQLNTEAFF; CDR3 DNA: TGTGCCAGCAGTGCACCGGGACAGCTTAACACTGAAGCTTTCTTT
V gene: TRBV20-1; D gene: NA; CDR3 length: 14; J gene: TRBJ1-3; clone size: NA; CDR3 protein: CSAIHPTGGNTIYF; CDR3 DNA: TGCAGTGCTATCCACCCCACGGGAGGAAACACCATATATTTT
V gene: TRBV20-1; D gene: NA; CDR3 length: 13; J gene: TRBJ2-1; clone size: many; CDR3 protein: CSARTLGENEQFF; CDR3 DNA: TGCAGTGCAAGGACCTTAGGGGAAAATGAGCAGTTCTTC
V gene: TRBV4-3; D gene: NA; CDR3 length: 13; J gene: TRBJ2-3; clone size: many; CDR3 protein: CASSQVIPDTQYF; CDR3 DNA: TGCGCCAGCAGCCAAGTAATCCCGGATACGCAGTATTTT
V gene: TRBV5-6; D gene: NA; CDR3 length: 14; J gene: TRBJ1-4; clone size: NA; CDR3 protein: CASSLALPGEKLFF; CDR3 DNA: TGTGCCAGCAGCTTGGCCCTCCCGGGGGAAAAACTGTTTTTT
V gene: TRBV4-3; D gene: TRBD1; CDR3 length: 15; J gene: TRBJ1-3; clone size: many; CDR3 protein: CASSRLTGAGNTIYF; CDR3 DNA: TGCGCCAGCAGCCGGTTAACAGGGGCTGGAAACACCATATATTTT
V gene: TRBV4-3; D gene: NA; CDR3 length: 13; J gene: TRBJ1-1; clone size: many; CDR3 protein: CASSRPGGTEAFF; CDR3 DNA: TGCGCCAGCAGCCGGCCTGGGGGGACTGAAGCTTTCTTT
V gene: TRBV20-1; D gene: TRBD2; CDR3 length: 17; J gene: TRBJ2-1; clone size: many; CDR3 protein: CSARGPFSGGTYNEQFF; CDR3 DNA: TGCAGTGCTAGAGGCCCTTTTAGCGGGGGTACCTACAATGAGCAGTTCTTC
V gene: TRBV10-1; D gene: NA; CDR3 length: 15; J gene: TRBJ2-2; clone size: NA; CDR3 protein: CASISYEFGPGSCFF; CDR3 DNA: NA
V gene: TRBV29-1; D gene: NA; CDR3 length: 13; J gene: TRBJ2-2; clone size: NA; CDR3 protein: CSVGEGVPGELFF; CDR3 DNA: TGCAGCGTGGGGGAAGGGGTACCCGGGGAGCTGTTTTTT
V gene: TRBV10-3; D gene: TRBD1; CDR3 length: 15; J gene: TRBJ2-7; clone size: many; CDR3 protein: CAISANRDRGYEQYF; CDR3 DNA: TGTGCCATCAGTGCTAACCGGGACAGGGGTTACGAGCAGTACTTC
V gene: TRBV6-1; D gene: TRBD1; CDR3 length: 14; J gene: TRBJ1-1; clone size: NA; CDR3 protein: CASRTGGRDTEAFF; CDR3 DNA: TGTGCCAGCAGAACAGGGGGCCGGGACACTGAAGCTTTCTTT
V gene: TRBV4-3; D gene: TRBD2; CDR3 length: 16; J gene: TRBJ2-7; clone size: many; CDR3 protein: CASSHGTGTSAYEQYF; CDR3 DNA: TGCGCCAGCAGCCACGGTACCGGGACTAGCGCATACGAGCAGTACTTC
V gene: TRBV9; D gene: NA; CDR3 length: 16; J gene: TRBJ2-2; clone size: many; CDR3 protein: CASSVVGITNTGELFF; CDR3 DNA: TGTGCCAGCAGCGTAGTAGGGATTACGAACACCGGGGAGCTGTTTTTT
V gene: TRBV7-2; D gene: NA; CDR3 length: 13; J gene: TRBJ2-7; clone size: many; CDR3 protein: CASSFWDVQEQYF; CDR3 DNA: TGTGCCAGCAGCTTCTGGGACGTCCAGGAGCAGTACTTC
V gene: TRBV6-4; D gene: TRBD2; CDR3 length: 14; J gene: TRBJ2-1; clone size: many; CDR3 protein: CASSGSGGPNEQFF; CDR3 DNA: TGTGCCAGCAGTGGAAGCGGGGGGCCCAATGAGCAGTTCTTC
V gene: TRBV28; D gene: TRBD2; CDR3 length: 14; J gene: TRBJ2-3; clone size: few; CDR3 protein: CAHEAGALTDTQYF; CDR3 DNA: TGTGCCCATGAAGCGGGGGCCCTGACAGATACGCAGTATTTT
V gene: TRBV20-1; D gene: NA; CDR3 length: 13; J gene: TRBJ2-1; clone size: many; CDR3 protein: CSADGLDYNEQFF; CDR3 DNA: TGCAGTGCAGACGGGTTGGACTACAATGAGCAGTTCTTC
V gene: TRBV9; D gene: TRBD1; CDR3 length: 14; J gene: TRBJ2-7; clone size: many; CDR3 protein: CASSAGQSSYEQYF; CDR3 DNA: TGTGCCAGCAGCGCGGGACAGAGCTCCTACGAGCAGTACTTC
V gene: TRBV25-1; D gene: NA; CDR3 length: 16; J gene: TRBJ1-1; clone size: many; CDR3 protein: CASSEEGGVTQDEAFF; CDR3 DNA: TGTGCCAGCAGTGAAGAGGGGGGCGTCACTCAAGATGAAGCTTTCTTT
V gene: TRBV20-1; D gene: TRBD2; CDR3 length: 15; J gene: TRBJ2-7; clone size: many; CDR3 protein: CSARDHQGGTYEQYF; CDR3 DNA: TGCAGTGCTAGAGATCATCAGGGAGGGACCTACGAGCAGTACTTC
V gene: TRBV20-1; D gene: NA; CDR3 length: 13; J gene: TRBJ2-3; clone size: many; CDR3 protein: CSARDGFTDTQYF; CDR3 DNA: TGCAGTGCTAGGGACGGGTTCACAGATACGCAGTATTTT
V gene: TRBV29-1; D gene: NA; CDR3 length: 14; J gene: TRBJ1-2; clone size: many; CDR3 protein: CSAQTAYANYGYTF; CDR3 DNA: TGCAGCGCTCAAACAGCCTACGCTAACTATGGCTACACCTTC
V gene: TRBV24-1; D gene: TRBD1; CDR3 length: 17; J gene: TRBJ2-1; clone size: NA; CDR3 protein: CATSTRDSRASYNEQSF; CDR3 DNA: TGTGCCACCAGTACCCGGGACAGTCGTGCCTCCTACAATGAGCAGTCCTTC